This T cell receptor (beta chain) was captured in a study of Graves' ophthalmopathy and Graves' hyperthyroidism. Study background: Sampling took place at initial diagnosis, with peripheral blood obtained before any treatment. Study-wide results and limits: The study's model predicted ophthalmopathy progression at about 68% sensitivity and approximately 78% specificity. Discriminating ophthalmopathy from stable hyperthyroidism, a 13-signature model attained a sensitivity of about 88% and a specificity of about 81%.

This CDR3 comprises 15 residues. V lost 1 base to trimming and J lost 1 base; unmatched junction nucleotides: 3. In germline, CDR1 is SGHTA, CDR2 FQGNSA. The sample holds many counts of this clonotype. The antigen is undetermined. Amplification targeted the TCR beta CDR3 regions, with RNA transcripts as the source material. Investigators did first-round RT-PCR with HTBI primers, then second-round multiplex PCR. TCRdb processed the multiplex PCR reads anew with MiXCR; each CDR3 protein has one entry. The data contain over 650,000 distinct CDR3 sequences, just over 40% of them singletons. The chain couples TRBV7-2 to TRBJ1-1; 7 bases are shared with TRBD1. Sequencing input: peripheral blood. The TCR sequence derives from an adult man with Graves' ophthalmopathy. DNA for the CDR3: TGTGCCAGCAGCTTAGACCCAGGGGGGAACACTGAAGCTTTCTTT. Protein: CASSLDPGGNTEAFF. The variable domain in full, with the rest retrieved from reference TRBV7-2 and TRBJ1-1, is GAGVSQSPSNKVTEKGKDVELRCDPISGHTALYWYRQSLGQGLEFLIYFQGNSAPDKSGLPSDRFSAERTGGSVSTLTIQRTQQEDSAVYLCASSLDPGGNTEAFFGQGTRLTVV.